This TCR beta chain was captured by sequencing in a study of beta chain features in type 1 diabetes. Study information: Age, gender, cell numbers and subset yield matched between patients and controls. The study's findings and limits: TCRB CDR3s from Type 1 diabetes patients were moderately but significantly shorter in all four CD4+ subsets.

What was sequenced were expressed TCRB transcripts, since all of the isolated RNA had been reverse transcribed. Profiled with immunoSEQ multiplex PCR; TCRdb holds only in-frame clones, not every one. The data contain around 260,000 clones, roughly 20% of them seen just once; the ten biggest clones take up 0.028%. On this clone: Its antigen remains unknown.

Looked up from germline, CDR1 is MDHEN and CDR2 is SYDVKM. Trimming removed 2 bases from V and 2 bases from J, with 7 bases in between. This CDR3 comprises 13 residues. The purity of all sorted populations exceeded 95%. The specimen was naive CD4+ T cells from blood. The clonotype was recovered from a woman in her thirties or forties with type 1 diabetes. This chain joins TRBV28 and TRBJ2-7; tentative D call: TRBD1 (5 bases). CDR3 protein: CASSLDSTYEQYF. The CDR3 DNA sequence: TGTGCCAGCAGTTTAGACAGTACCTACGAGCAGTACTTC.